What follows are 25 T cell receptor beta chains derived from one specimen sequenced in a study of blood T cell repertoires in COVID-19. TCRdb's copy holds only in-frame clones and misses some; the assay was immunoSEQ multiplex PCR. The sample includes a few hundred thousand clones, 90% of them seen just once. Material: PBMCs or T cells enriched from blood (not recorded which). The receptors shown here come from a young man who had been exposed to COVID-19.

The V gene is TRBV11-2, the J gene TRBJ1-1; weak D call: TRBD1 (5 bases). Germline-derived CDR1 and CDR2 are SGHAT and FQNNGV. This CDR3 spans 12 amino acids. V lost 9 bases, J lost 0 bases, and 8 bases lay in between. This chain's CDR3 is CASRQLNTEAFF. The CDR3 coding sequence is TGTGCCAGTAGACAGCTGAACACTGAAGCTTTCTTT.

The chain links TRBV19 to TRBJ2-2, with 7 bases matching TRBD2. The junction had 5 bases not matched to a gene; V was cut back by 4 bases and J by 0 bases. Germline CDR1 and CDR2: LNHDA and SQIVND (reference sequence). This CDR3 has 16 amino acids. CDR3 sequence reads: CASSTLGRTNTGELFF. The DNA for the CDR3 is TGTGCCAGTAGTACCCTCGGGAGGACGAACACCGGGGAGCTGTTTTTT.

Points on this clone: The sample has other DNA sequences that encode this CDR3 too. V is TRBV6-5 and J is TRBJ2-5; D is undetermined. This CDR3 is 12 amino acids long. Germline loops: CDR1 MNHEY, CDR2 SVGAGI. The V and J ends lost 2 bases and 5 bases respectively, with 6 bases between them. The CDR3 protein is CASSYGRETQYF. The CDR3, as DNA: TGTGCCAGCAGTTACGGTCGGGAGACCCAGTACTTC.

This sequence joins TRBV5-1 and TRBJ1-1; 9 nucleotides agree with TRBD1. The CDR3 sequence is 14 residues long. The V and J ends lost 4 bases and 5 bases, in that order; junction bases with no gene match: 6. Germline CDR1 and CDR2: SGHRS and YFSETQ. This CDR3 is CASSTGQGGTEAFF. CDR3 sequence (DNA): TGCGCCAGCAGCACGGGACAGGGTGGGACTGAAGCTTTCTTT.

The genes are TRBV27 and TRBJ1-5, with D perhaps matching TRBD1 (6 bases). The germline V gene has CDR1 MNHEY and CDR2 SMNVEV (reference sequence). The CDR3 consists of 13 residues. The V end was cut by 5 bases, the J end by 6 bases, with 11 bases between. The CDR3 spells CASSTGSVQPQHF. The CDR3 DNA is TGTGCCAGCAGTACAGGGAGTGTTCAGCCCCAGCATTTT.

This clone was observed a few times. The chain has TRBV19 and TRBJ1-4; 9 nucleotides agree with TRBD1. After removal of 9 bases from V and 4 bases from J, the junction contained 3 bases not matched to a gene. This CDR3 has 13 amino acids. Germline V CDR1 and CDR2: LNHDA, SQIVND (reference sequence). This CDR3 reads CARLDRGNEKLFF. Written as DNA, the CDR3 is TGTGCCAGATTGGACAGGGGTAATGAAAAACTGTTTTTT.

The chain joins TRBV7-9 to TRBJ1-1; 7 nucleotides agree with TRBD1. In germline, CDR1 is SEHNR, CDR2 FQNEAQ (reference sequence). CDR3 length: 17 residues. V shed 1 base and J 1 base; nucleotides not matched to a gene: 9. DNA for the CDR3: TGTGCCAGCAGCTTAGACCTATACAGGGGACGGAACACTGAAGCTTTCTTT. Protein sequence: CASSLDLYRGRNTEAFF.

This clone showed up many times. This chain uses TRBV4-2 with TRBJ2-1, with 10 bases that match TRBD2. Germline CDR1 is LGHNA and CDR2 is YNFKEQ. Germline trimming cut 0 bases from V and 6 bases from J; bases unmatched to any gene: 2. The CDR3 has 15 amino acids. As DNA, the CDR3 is TGTGCCAGCAGCCAAGAAGCGGGGGGGCCCAATGAGCAGTTCTTC. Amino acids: CASSQEAGGPNEQFF.

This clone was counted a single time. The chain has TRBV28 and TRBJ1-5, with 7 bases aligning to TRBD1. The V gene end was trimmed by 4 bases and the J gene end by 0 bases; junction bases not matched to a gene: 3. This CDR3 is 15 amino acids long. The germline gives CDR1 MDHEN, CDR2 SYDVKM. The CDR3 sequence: CASSSWDSSNQPQHF. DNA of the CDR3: TGTGCCAGCAGTTCTTGGGACAGTAGCAATCAGCCCCAGCATTTT.

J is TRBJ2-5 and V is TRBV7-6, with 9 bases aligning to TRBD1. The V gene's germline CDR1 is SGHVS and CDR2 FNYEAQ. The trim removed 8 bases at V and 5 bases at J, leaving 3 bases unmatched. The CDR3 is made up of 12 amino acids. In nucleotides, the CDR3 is TGTGCCAGCGATGGGACAGGGGAGACCCAGTACTTC. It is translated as CASDGTGETQYF.

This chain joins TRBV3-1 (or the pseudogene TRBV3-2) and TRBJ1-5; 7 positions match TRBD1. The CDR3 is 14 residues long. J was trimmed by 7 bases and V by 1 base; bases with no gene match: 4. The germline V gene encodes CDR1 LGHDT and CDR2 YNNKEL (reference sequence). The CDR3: CASSQGTGLQPQHF. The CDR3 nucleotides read TGTGCCAGCAGCCAAGGGACAGGCTTACAGCCCCAGCATTTT.

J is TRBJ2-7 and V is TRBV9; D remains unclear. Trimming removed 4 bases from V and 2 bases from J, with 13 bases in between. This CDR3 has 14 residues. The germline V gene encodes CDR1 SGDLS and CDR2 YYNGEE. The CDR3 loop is CASSSIRRTYEQYF. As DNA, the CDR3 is TGTGCCAGCAGCTCCATACGGCGGACCTACGAGCAGTACTTC.

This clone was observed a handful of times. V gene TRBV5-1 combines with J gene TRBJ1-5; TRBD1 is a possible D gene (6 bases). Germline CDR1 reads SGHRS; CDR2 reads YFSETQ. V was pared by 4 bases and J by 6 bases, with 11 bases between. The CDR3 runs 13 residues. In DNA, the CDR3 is TGCGCCAGCAGCAAGGGGGACGGTCAGCCCCAGCATTTT. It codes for CASSKGDGQPQHF.

The CDR3 DNA reads TGTGCCAGTAGTATATTAGGACTAGCCGGTTTCAATGAGCAGTTCTTC. Translated: CASSILGLAGFNEQFF. The chain carries TRBV19 and TRBJ2-1; 8 bases are a match to TRBD2. V was clipped by 2 bases and J by 6 bases; unmatched bases: 9. Germline CDR1 reads LNHDA; CDR2 reads SQIVND (reference sequence). The CDR3 consists of 16 residues. Drawing the rest from reference TRBV19 and TRBJ2-1, the complete variable domain is DGGITQSPKYLFRKEGQNVTLSCEQNLNHDAMYWYRQDPGQGLRLIYYSQIVNDFQKGDIAEGYSVSREKKESFPLTVTSAQKNPTAFYLCASSILGLAGFNEQFFGPGTRLTVL.

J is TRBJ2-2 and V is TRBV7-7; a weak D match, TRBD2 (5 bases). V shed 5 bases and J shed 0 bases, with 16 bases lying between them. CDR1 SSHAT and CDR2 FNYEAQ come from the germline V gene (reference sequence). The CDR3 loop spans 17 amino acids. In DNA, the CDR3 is TGTGCCAGCAGCCCCCGGGGTAGGAGCCCGAACACCGGGGAGCTGTTTTTT. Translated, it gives CASSPRGRSPNTGELFF.

DNA for the CDR3: TGTGCCAGCAGCTTACCCCGGGGAGGGGGGACAGGGACCTACGAGCAGTACTTC. Translation: CASSLPRGGGTGTYEQYF. The chain couples TRBV7-9 to TRBJ2-7; TRBD1 matches 9 bases. This CDR3 region has 18 residues. Germline lookup yields CDR1 SEHNR and CDR2 FQNEAQ (reference sequence). The V segment lost 2 bases and the J segment 2 bases; nucleotides outside the gene matches: 13.

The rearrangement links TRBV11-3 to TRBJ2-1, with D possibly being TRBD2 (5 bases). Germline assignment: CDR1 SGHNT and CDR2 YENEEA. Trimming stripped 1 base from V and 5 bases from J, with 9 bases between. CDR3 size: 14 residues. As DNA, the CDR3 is TGTGCCAGCAGCTTAGTCGGGGTAAACAATGAGCAGTTCTTC. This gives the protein CASSLVGVNNEQFF.

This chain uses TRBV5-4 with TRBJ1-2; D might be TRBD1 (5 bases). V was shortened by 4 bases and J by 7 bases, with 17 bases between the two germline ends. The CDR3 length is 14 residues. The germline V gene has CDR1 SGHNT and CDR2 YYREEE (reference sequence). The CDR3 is CASSPSVQRGGYTF. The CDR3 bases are TGTGCCAGCAGCCCCTCGGTTCAAAGGGGTGGCTACACCTTC.

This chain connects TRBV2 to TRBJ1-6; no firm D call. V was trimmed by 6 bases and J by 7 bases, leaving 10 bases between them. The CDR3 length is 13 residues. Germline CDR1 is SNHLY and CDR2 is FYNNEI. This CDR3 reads CASSLKRNSPLHF. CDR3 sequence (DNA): TGTGCCAGCAGCCTGAAACGGAATTCACCCCTCCACTTT.

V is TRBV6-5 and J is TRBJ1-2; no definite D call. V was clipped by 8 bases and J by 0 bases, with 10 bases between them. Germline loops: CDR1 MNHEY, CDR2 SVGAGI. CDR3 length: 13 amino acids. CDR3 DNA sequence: TGTGCCAGCCAGACGGGATCTAACTATGGCTACACCTTC. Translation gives CASQTGSNYGYTF.

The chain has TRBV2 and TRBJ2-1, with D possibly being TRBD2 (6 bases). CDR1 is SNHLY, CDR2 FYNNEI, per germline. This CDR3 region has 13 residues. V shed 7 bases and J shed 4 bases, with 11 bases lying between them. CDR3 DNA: TGTGCCAGCAAGGCGGGGAGATACAATGAGCAGTTCTTC. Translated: CASKAGRYNEQFF.

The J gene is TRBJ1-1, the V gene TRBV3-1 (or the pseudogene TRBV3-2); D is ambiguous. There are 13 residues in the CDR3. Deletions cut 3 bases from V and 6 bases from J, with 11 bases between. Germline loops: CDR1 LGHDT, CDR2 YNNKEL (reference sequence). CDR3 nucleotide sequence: TGTGCCAGCAGCCACGGGTTGAGATCTGAAGCTTTCTTT. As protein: CASSHGLRSEAFF.

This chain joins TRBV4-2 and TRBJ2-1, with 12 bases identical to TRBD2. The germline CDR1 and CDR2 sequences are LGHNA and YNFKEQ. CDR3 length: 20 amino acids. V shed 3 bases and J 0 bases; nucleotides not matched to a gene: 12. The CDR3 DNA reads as TGTGCCAGCAGCCAGAGGACTAGCGGGGCCGTTCCTAGCTCCTACAATGAGCAGTTCTTC. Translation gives CASSQRTSGAVPSSYNEQFF.

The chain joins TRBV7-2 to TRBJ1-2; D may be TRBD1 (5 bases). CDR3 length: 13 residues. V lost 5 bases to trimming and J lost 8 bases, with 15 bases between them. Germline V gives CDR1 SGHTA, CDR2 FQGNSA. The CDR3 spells CASSPVEGYGYTF. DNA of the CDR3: TGTGCCAGCAGCCCGGTGGAGGGGTACGGCTACACCTTC.

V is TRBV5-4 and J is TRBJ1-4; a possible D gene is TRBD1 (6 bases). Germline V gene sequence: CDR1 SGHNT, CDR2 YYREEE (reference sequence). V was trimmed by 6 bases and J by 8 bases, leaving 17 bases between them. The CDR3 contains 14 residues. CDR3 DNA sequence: TGTGCCAGCACCAGCATGGGGGCGCGGGAAAAACTGTTTTTT. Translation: CASTSMGAREKLFF.